These 7 T cell receptor beta chains were sequenced from one sample in a study of CD4 T cells in relation to SARS-CoV-2 and coronaviruses. The repertoire was sequenced with immunoSEQ multiplex PCR; TCRdb's copy has only in-frame clones and lacks some. This table holds approximately 38,000 clones, 70% to 90% found once. The sequenced material came from memory CD4+ T cells from PBMCs. The receptor source for this set is an adult with COVID-19.

V usage is TRBV11-3 and J usage is TRBJ2-5; no definite D call. Deletions cut 0 bases from V and 5 bases from J, with 19 bases between. The CDR3 is 17 amino acids. CDR1 SGHNT and CDR2 YENEEA come from the germline V gene. The CDR3 spells CASSLDSWLVERETQYF. Here the CDR3 DNA reads TGTGCCAGCAGCTTAGATTCTTGGTTAGTCGAACGGGAGACCCAGTACTTC. The complete variable domain, with remaining parts taken from reference TRBV11-3 and TRBJ2-5, reads EAGVVQSPRYKIIEKKQPVAFWCNPISGHNTLYWYLQNLGQGPELLIRYENEEAVDDSQLPKDRFSAERLKGVDSTLKIQPAELGDSAVYLCASSLDSWLVERETQYFGPGTRLLVL.

The rearrangement links TRBV12-3 or TRBV12-4 to TRBJ2-7; D is undetermined. Trimming stripped 5 bases from V and 3 bases from J, with 5 bases between. This CDR3 comprises 11 residues. The CDR3 region is CASSSYYEQYF. In DNA form, the CDR3 reads TGTGCCAGCAGTAGCTACTACGAGCAGTACTTC.

The V call is TRBV10-3, the J call TRBJ2-6; the match to TRBD1 covers 8 bases. The CDR3 spans 16 residues. Unmatched junction bases numbered 5, after V lost 7 bases and J lost 0 bases. Per germline, CDR1 ENHRY and CDR2 SYGVKD. CDR3: CAITAQGGSGANVLTF. The CDR3 region has the DNA TGTGCCATCACAGCACAGGGGGGCTCTGGGGCCAACGTCCTGACTTTC.

The chain is built from TRBV24-1 and TRBJ1-4, with a weak D call TRBD1 (5 bases). Germline CDR1 KGHDR, CDR2 SFDVKD. Trimming removed 4 bases at V and 5 bases at J, with 10 bases between. This CDR3 is built from 14 residues. This chain's CDR3 is CATSEAGPNEKLFF. DNA for the CDR3: TGTGCCACCAGTGAAGCGGGGCCGAATGAAAAACTGTTTTTT.

The V and J genes are TRBV27 and TRBJ1-2, with 9 positions matching TRBD1. J was trimmed by 3 bases and V by 2 bases; bases with no gene match: 7. The CDR3 totals 16 residues. Germline lookup yields CDR1 MNHEY and CDR2 SMNVEV (reference sequence). The chain's CDR3 is CASSLRRTGDDYGYTF. The DNA of the CDR3 is TGTGCCAGCAGTTTAAGGCGGACAGGGGATGACTATGGCTACACCTTC.

V is TRBV5-5 and J is TRBJ2-7, with 10 bases fitting TRBD1. Germline trimming cut 6 bases from V and 3 bases from J; bases unmatched to any gene: 9. The CDR3 length is 15 residues. Per germline, CDR1 SGHKS and CDR2 YYEKEE (reference sequence). The CDR3 region is CASIASGTGDYEQYF. As DNA, the CDR3 is TGTGCCAGCATCGCATCCGGGACAGGGGACTACGAGCAGTACTTC.

This clone has a handful of counts. A read error may produce the germline difference seen at one junction end. The V call is TRBV27, the J call TRBJ2-1, with 8 bases matching TRBD2. Germline loops: CDR1 MNHEY, CDR2 SMNVEV (reference sequence). The CDR3 is made up of 14 amino acids. The CDR3 protein is CASRLGAGDGEQFF. CDR3 nucleotides: TGTGCCAGCCGTTTGGGAGCGGGGGATGGTGAGCAGTTCTTC.